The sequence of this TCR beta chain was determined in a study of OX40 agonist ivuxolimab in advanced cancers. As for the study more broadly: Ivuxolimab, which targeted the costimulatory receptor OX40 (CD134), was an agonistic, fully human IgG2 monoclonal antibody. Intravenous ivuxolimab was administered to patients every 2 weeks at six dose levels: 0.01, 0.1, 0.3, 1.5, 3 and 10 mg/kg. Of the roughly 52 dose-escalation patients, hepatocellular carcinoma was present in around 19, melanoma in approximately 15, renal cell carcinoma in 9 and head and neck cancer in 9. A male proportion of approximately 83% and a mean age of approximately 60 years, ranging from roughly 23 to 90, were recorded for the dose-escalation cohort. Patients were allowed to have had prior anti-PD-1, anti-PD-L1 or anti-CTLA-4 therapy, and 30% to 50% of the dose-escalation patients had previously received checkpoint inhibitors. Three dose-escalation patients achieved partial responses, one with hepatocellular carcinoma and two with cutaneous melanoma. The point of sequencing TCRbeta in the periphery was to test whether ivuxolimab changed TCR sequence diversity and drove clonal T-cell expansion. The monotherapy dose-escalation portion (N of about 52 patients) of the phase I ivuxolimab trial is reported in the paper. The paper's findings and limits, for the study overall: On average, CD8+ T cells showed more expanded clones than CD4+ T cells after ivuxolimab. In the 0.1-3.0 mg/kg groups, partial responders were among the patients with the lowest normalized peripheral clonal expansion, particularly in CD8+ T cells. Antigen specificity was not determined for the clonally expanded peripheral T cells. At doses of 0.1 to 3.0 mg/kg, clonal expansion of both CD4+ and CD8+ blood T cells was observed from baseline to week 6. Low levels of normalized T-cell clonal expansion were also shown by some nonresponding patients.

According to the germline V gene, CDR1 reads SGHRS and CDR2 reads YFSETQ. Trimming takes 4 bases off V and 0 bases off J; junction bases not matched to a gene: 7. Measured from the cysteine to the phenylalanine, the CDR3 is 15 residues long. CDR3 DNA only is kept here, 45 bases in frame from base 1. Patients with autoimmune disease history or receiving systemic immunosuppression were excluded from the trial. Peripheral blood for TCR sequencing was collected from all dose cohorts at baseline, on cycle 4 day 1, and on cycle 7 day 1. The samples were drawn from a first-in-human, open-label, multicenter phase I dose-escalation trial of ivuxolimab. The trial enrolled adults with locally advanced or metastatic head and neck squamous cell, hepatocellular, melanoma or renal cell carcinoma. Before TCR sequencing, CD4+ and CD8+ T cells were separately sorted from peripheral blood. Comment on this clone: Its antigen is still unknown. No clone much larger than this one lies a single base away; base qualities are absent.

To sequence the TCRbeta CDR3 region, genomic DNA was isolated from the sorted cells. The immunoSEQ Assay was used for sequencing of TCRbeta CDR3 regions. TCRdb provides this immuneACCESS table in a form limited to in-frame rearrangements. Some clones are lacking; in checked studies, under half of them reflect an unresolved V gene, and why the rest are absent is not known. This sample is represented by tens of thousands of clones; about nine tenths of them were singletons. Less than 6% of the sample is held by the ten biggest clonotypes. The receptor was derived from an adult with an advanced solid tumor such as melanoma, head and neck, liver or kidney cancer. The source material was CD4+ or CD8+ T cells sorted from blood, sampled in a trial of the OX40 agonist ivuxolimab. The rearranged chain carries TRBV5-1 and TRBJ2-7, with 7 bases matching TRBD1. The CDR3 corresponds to CASSTGQAISYEQYF. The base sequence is TGCGCCAGCAGCACCGGACAGGCGATCTCCTACGAGCAGTACTTC.